This T cell receptor (beta chain) stems from a study of cytomegalovirus exposure and HLA in healthy donors. Study context: A later analysis reported the same platform for the roughly 110 validation repertoires and the roughly 650 first-cohort repertoires.

Assay: immunoSEQ multiplex PCR; the TCRdb copy retains only in-frame clones and omits some. The table shows about 330,000 clones, with about nine tenths occurring only once. Study results and caveats: Most TCRs appeared rarely, but some public TCRs recurred in many donors. In vitro testing confirmed a few CMV-associated chains as specific for CMV antigens. Listed as cytomegalovirus-associated were 150 or so TCR beta chains.

Note on this clone: Its antigen is not identified.

CDR1 is GTSNPN and CDR2 is SVGIG in the germline V gene (reference sequence). This CDR3 has 14 amino acids. The junction had 3 bases not matched to a gene; V was cut back by 8 bases and J by 2 bases. The genes are TRBV30 and TRBJ2-3; 14 bases align to TRBD2. The sequenced material came from PBMCs. The clonotype originates from a woman aged 25 to 39 in good health and CMV-seropositive. In DNA, the CDR3 is TGTGCCGGGACTAGCGGGGGACCCACAGATACGCAGTATTTT. Translating gives CAGTSGGPTDTQYF.